This T cell receptor beta chain derives from a study of early T cells in non-severe SARS-CoV-2 infection. The table lists this clonotype with many counts. TCRdb analysed the 5' RACE reads with MiXCR anew, one entry per CDR3 protein. Here the sample spans some 64,000 distinct CDR3 sequences, 20% to 25% being singletons. Germline loops: CDR1 LNHDA, CDR2 SQIVND (reference sequence). The V end was cut by 10 bases, the J end by 8 bases, with 17 bases between. This CDR3 has 12 residues. This TCR was sampled from an adult who was a healthcare worker with PCR-confirmed SARS-CoV-2 infection or an uninfected control (not recorded which). This chain links TRBV19 with TRBJ1-2; possible D gene TRBD1, 5 bases. The sequencing used whole blood, collected at baseline. CDR3 DNA: TGTGCCACTTCTCCGGGGGGTCGAGGCTACACCTTC. Translation: CATSPGGRGYTF.